The clone carrying this TCR beta chain turned up a few times. Its specificity is unknown. This CDR3 comprises 14 residues. The sample comes from a study of blood T cells in healthy people across ages. Study-level findings and limits: PBMCs went unsorted, and a conclusive naive versus antigen-experienced comparison was therefore prevented.

A J-beta primer mix and a sample-barcoded 5' primer were used in a second PCR of roughly 6 to 11 cycles. MiXCR was run by TCRdb on the 5' RACE reads, yielding one entry per CDR3 protein. Of roughly 1,300,000 distinct CDR3 sequences in the sample, approximately 60% were seen once. The chain couples TRBV21-1 to TRBJ1-2; TRBD1 reflects the table's D call only, with no check against the DNA. TRBV21-1 is assigned pseudogene status. The clonotype comes from a man younger than 35 in good health. Specimen: blood. CDR3: CASSKWGQGFGYTF. For the CDR3, the DNA is TGTGCCAGCAGCAAATGGGGGCAGGGGTTTGGCTACACCTTC.